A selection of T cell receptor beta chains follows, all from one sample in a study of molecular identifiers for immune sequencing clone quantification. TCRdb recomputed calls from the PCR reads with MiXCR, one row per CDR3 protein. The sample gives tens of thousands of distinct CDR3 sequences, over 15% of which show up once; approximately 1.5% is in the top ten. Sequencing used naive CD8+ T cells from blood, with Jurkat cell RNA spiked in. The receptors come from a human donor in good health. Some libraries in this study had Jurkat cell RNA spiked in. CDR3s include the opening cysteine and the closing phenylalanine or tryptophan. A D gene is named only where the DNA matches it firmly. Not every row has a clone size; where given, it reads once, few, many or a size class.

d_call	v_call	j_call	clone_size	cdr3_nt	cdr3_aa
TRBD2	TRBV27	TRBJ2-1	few	TGTGCCAGCAGTCCGTCTAGCGGGGAAGCCTACAATGAGCAGTTCTTC	CASSPSSGEAYNEQFF
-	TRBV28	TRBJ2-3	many	TGTGCCAGCAGTTTAACGCCAGATACGCAGTATTTT	CASSLTPDTQYF
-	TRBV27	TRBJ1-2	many	TGTGCCAGCAGTTTACAGGGAAACTATGGCTACACCTTC	CASSLQGNYGYTF
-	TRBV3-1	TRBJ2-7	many	TGTGCCAGCAGCCCGGGACATATCTACGAGCAGTACTTC	CASSPGHIYEQYF
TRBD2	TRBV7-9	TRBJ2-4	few	TGTGCCAGCAGCTCGGGACTAGCGGGAATTGACAAAAACATTCAGTACTTC	CASSSGLAGIDKNIQYF
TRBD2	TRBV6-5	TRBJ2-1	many	TGTGCCAGCGGGGCCGCCGGGACTACCTACAATGAGCAGTTCTTC	CASGAAGTTYNEQFF
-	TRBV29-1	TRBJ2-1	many	TGCAGCGTTGAAGATCCTCGCTGGGGGGTTTACAATGAGCAGTTCTTC	CSVEDPRWGVYNEQFF
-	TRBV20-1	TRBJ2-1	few	TGCAGTGCTAGAGGCCGACTCGGGACCCACAATGAGCAGTTCTTC	CSARGRLGTHNEQFF
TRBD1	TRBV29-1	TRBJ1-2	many	TGCAGCGTCAAGGGGGCATCCTATGGCTACACCTTC	CSVKGASYGYTF
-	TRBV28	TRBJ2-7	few	TGTGCCAGCACCCTCGCTCAAGGGACCTACGAGCAGTACTTC	CASTLAQGTYEQYF
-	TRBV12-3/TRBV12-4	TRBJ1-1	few	TGTGCCAGTACCCCCGGGACGACTGAAGCTTTCTTT	CASTPGTTEAFF
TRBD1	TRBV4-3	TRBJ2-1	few	TGCGCCAGCAGCCAAACCACATGGGGACAGTCCTACAATGAGCAGTTCTTC	CASSQTTWGQSYNEQFF
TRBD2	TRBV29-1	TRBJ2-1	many	TGCAGCGTTGAAGATCGGGCGTCGGGGACTATGTCTAGCAATGAGCAGTTCTTC	CSVEDRASGTMSSNEQFF
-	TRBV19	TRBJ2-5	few	TGTGCCAGTAGTTCAGGGACTCCTGCGGAGACCCAGTACTTC	CASSSGTPAETQYF
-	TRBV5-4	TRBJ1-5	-	TGTGCCAGCAGCTCCGGGCTGGACAATCAGCCCCAGCATTTT	CASSSGLDNQPQHF
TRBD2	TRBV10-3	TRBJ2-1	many	TGTGCCATCAGTGAGATTGGGACTAGCGGGAGGAATGAGCAGTTCTTC	CAISEIGTSGRNEQFF
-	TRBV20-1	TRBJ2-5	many	TGCAGTGCCAGCCGTGGTAACCAAGAGACCCAGTACTTC	CSASRGNQETQYF
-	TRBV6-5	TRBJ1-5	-	TGTGCCAGCAGTTACCTTGGGCCAGGTGGCAATCAGCCCCAGCATTTT	CASSYLGPGGNQPQHF
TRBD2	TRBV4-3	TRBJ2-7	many	TGCGCCAGCAGCCAAAGCCCACCTAGCGGGATTTCGTACGAGCAGTACTTC	CASSQSPPSGISYEQYF
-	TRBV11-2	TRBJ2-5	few	TGTGCCAGCAGCCCCAAAGGGTCTCACCAAGAGACCCAGTACTTC	CASSPKGSHQETQYF
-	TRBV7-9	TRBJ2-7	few	TGTGCCAGCAGCTTTGGAAGGTCGGGGGAGCAGTACTTC	CASSFGRSGEQYF
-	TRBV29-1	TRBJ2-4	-	TGCAGCGTTGTGGGTGGGGCCAAAAACATTCAGTACTTC	CSVVGGAKNIQYF
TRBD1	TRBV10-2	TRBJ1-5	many	TGCGCCAGCAGTGAGTCGGTAAACAGGGGAGGTCAGCCCCAGCATTTT	CASSESVNRGGQPQHF
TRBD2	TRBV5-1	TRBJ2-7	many	TGCGCCAGCAGGAGACTAGCGGAGACCTACGAGCAGTACTTC	CASRRLAETYEQYF
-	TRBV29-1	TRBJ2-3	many	TGCAGCGTTGAATACCGTTCTAGCGCCACAGATACGCAGTATTTT	CSVEYRSSATDTQYF
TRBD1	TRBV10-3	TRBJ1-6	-	TGTGCCATCAGCCTAGACAGGGGGAATTCACCCCTCCACTTT	CAISLDRGNSPLHF
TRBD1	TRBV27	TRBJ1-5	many	TGTGCCAGCAGTCCTACAGGGGACTTCGGGCAGCCCCAGCATTTT	CASSPTGDFGQPQHF